This TCR beta chain was sequenced for a study of blood T cell repertoires in COVID-19. Whole-study context: COVID-19 samples collected from the United States, Italy and Spain covered acute and convalescent phases. T cells, B-cell-depleted T cells, or PBMCs provided the cDNA or gDNA that served as material.

Patients at the Seattle site were enrolled during active infection and followed longitudinally. The CDR3 covers 14 residues. After removal of 3 bases from V and 9 bases from J, the junction contained 7 bases not matched to a gene. CDR1 is MDHEN and CDR2 is SYDVKM in the germline V gene. Original analysis: Researchers report that nucleated cell counts were estimated from reference gene primer amplification. Assay used: immunoSEQ multiplex PCR; TCRdb lists only in-frame clones, some missing. D and trimming were read from the DNA, whereas the V and J calls and clone size are those reported in that table. Seen here are a few hundred thousand clones, about nine tenths observed once, and the top ten hold about 11%.

Sequencing was carried out using peripheral blood. The gene calls are TRBV28 and TRBJ1-2; 10 bases align to TRBD1. This sequence originates from a woman aged 25 to 45 with COVID-19, enrolled during active disease. For the CDR3, the DNA is TGTGCCAGCAGTTTGGGGGGACAGGGGAGGAGCTACACCTTC. Encoded protein: CASSLGGQGRSYTF.